This note documents a single T cell receptor beta chain sequence. Its antigen is unidentified. The assay was immunoSEQ multiplex PCR, and TCRdb's table has in-frame clones only and misses some. The sample shows 30,000 to 45,000 clones, around 80% of them seen only once. The data were obtained in a study of PD-1 blockade in mismatch repair-deficient tumors. About the research overall: All were previously treated, progressing patients with eleven to twelve mismatch repair-deficient cancer types.

The CDR3 loop spans 15 amino acids. The germline V gene has CDR1 KGHSH and CDR2 LQKENI. V lost 8 bases, J lost 2 bases, and 12 bases stayed unmatched. General observations from the study: Tumor-resident clones, often undetectable pretreatment in blood, expanded then contracted after pembrolizumab.

V gene TRBV18 combines with J gene TRBJ2-7; the match to TRBD1 covers 7 bases. The sequence was obtained from an adult with mismatch repair-deficient cancer. The sequencing here drew on PBMCs, taken less than 40 weeks after starting pembrolizumab. The CDR3 region is CASAIGTVNTYEQYF. The CDR3 coding sequence is TGTGCCAGCGCTATAGGGACAGTGAATACCTACGAGCAGTACTTC.